Below are 10 T cell receptor beta chains sequenced from a single sample in a study of blood T cell repertoires in COVID-19. Sequenced by immunoSEQ multiplex PCR; TCRdb stores in-frame clones only, minus some. The sample consists of 150,000 to 200,000 clones, 86% of them appearing once. The sequencing sample was made of peripheral blood. Source of these receptors: a woman of 80 years or more in a cohort sampled during active or convalescent COVID-19.

The chain recombines TRBV7-9 with TRBJ2-7; D perhaps matches TRBD1 (5 bases). V was trimmed by 1 base and J by 8 bases, leaving 12 bases between them. The CDR3 is 13 residues long. Germline V gene data show CDR1 as SEHNR and CDR2 as FQNEAQ (reference sequence). Written as DNA, the CDR3 is TGTGCCAGCAGCTTAGATTCCAGGGCGAAGCAGTACTTC. Its protein is CASSLDSRAKQYF.

The chain links TRBV10-1 to TRBJ1-6, with 9 bases aligning to TRBD1. CDR3 length: 14 amino acids. V gave up 5 bases and J gave up 8 bases; unmatched junction bases: 4. Germline V lookup: CDR1 WNHNN, CDR2 SYGVQD (reference sequence). The CDR3 DNA reads TGCGCCAGCAGTAAGGGACAGGGATATTCACCCCTCCACTTT. Residues: CASSKGQGYSPLHF.

In its sample, this clone was seen once. The V and J genes are TRBV6-5 and TRBJ1-1; no firm D call. The CDR3 length is 15 residues. From germline, CDR1 is MNHEY and CDR2 SVGAGI. Trimming left V 6 bases short and J 1 base short, with 15 bases between. This chain's CDR3 is CASSLAQPGNTEAFF. CDR3 nucleotides: TGTGCCAGCAGCCTGGCTCAACCAGGGAACACTGAAGCTTTCTTT.

This chain uses TRBV3-1 (or the pseudogene TRBV3-2) with TRBJ2-1; 9 bases map to TRBD1. The CDR3 totals 14 residues. V lost 6 bases to trimming and J lost 7 bases; unmatched junction nucleotides: 7. CDR1 LGHDT and CDR2 YNNKEL come from the germline V gene (reference sequence). CDR3 sequence reads: CASSSWTGVNEQFF. DNA for the CDR3: TGTGCCAGCAGTTCGTGGACAGGGGTGAATGAGCAGTTCTTC.

The gene calls are TRBV18 and TRBJ1-1; possible D gene TRBD1, 6 bases. The CDR3 is 13 amino acids. V shed 3 bases and J shed 3 bases, with 8 bases lying between them. CDR1 is KGHSH and CDR2 is LQKENI in the germline V gene. The CDR3 DNA follows: TGTGCCAGCTCACCGACAGGCGACACTGAAGCTTTCTTT. Translating it yields CASSPTGDTEAFF.

The chain joins TRBV7-9 to TRBJ1-6; no reliable D call. Germline loops: CDR1 SEHNR, CDR2 FQNEAQ (reference sequence). The CDR3 consists of 14 residues. V lost 3 bases, J lost 5 bases, and 8 bases lay in between. CDR3 sequence: CASSFRENNSPLHF. The CDR3 region has the DNA TGTGCCAGCAGCTTTAGGGAGAATAATTCACCCCTCCACTTT. The full variable domain, with the rest looked up from reference TRBV7-9 and TRBJ1-6, is DTGVSQNPRHKITKRGQNVTFRCDPISEHNRLYWYRQTLGQGPEFLTYFQNEAQLEKSRLLSDRFSAERPKGSFSTLEIQRTEQGDSAMYLCASSFRENNSPLHFGNGTRLTVT.

The chain recombines TRBV6-5 with TRBJ2-1, with D perhaps matching TRBD1 (5 bases). From germline, CDR1 is MNHEY and CDR2 SVGAGI. The CDR3 length is 14 residues. V was shortened by 4 bases and J by 0 bases, with 7 bases between the two germline ends. The CDR3, as DNA: TGTGCCAGCAGTTGGGGCACCTCCTACAATGAGCAGTTCTTC. It specifies CASSWGTSYNEQFF.

V gene TRBV28 combines with J gene TRBJ2-1; D gene ambiguous. Germline V gene sequence: CDR1 MDHEN, CDR2 SYDVKM. V lost 0 bases and J lost 0, with 9 bases in between. CDR3 length equals 16 residues. The CDR3 sequence is CASSLWGISSYNEQFF. For the CDR3, the DNA is TGTGCCAGCAGTTTATGGGGCATCAGCTCCTACAATGAGCAGTTCTTC. Drawing the rest from reference TRBV28 and TRBJ2-1, the complete variable domain is DVKVTQSSRYLVKRTGEKVFLECVQDMDHENMFWYRQDPGLGLRLIYFSYDVKMKEKGDIPEGYSVSREKKERFSLILESASTNQTSMYLCASSLWGISSYNEQFFGPGTRLTVL.

The chain couples TRBV10-3 to TRBJ2-3; TRBD1 is a possible D gene (6 bases). Trimming removed 7 bases from V and 2 bases from J, with 13 bases in between. The CDR3 loop spans 14 amino acids. Germline CDR1 and CDR2: ENHRY and SYGVKD. The CDR3 sequence is CAITSGTSTDTQYF. For the CDR3, the DNA is TGTGCCATCACTTCCGGGACATCCACAGATACGCAGTATTTT.

CDR3 amino acids: CSASLSGGEKLFF. In DNA, the CDR3 is TGCAGTGCTAGTTTGTCTGGCGGGGAAAAACTGTTTTTT. The chain employs TRBV20-1 and TRBJ1-4; no definite D call. Germline CDR1 DFQATT, CDR2 SNEGSKA (reference sequence). V gave up 3 bases and J gave up 8 bases, with 13 bases separating them. This CDR3 is 13 amino acids long.